The 15 T cell receptor beta chains given below trace back to one sample, sequenced in a study of blood T cell repertoires in COVID-19. The method was immunoSEQ multiplex PCR; TCRdb's version includes in-frame clones alone and lacks a portion of them. This table holds about 300,000 clones, roughly 87% found once. The sample taken for sequencing was peripheral blood. The receptors here all came from a man between 18 and 29 years old with active or convalescent COVID-19.

This chain links TRBV2 with TRBJ1-2, with D perhaps matching TRBD1 (5 bases). In germline, CDR1 is SNHLY, CDR2 FYNNEI. V was shortened by 6 bases and J by 3 bases, with 14 bases between the two germline ends. This CDR3 has 14 amino acids. CDR3 nucleotide sequence: TGTGCCAGCAGGCGGGGCAGTTCGGACTATGGCTACACCTTC. Translated, it gives CASRRGSSDYGYTF.

The chain employs TRBV5-8 and TRBJ1-2; D not certain. There are 11 residues in the CDR3. Trimming took 5 bases from V and 4 from J, leaving 6 bases between them. Germline V lookup: CDR1 SGHTS, CDR2 YDEGEE. CDR3 in DNA: TGTGCCAGCAGTTCCGGCTATGGCTACACCTTC. Protein sequence: CASSSGYGYTF. Supplemented by reference TRBV5-8 and TRBJ1-2, the full variable domain reads EAGVTQSPTHLIKTRGQQATLRCSPISGHTSVYWYQQALGLGLQFLLWYDEGEERNRGNFPPRFSGRQFPNYSSELNVNALELEDSALYLCASSSGYGYTFGSGTRLTVV.

The gene calls are TRBV5-1 and TRBJ2-7; weak D call: TRBD2 (5 bases). Trimming removed 0 bases from V and 2 bases from J, with 12 bases in between. The length of the CDR3 is 15 residues. The germline V gene has CDR1 SGHRS and CDR2 YFSETQ. The DNA of the CDR3 is TGCGCCAGCAGCTTGGCGGGGAAGAGCGCCTACGAGCAGTACTTC. Protein sequence: CASSLAGKSAYEQYF.

The V gene is TRBV2, the J gene TRBJ2-1; tentatively, D is TRBD2 (5 bases). Trimming pared 11 bases from V and 9 bases from J, leaving 14 bases between. The CDR3 contains 11 residues. Germline CDR1 reads SNHLY; CDR2 reads FYNNEI. This CDR3 is CAALGWSEQFF. The DNA of the CDR3 is TGTGCCGCACTAGGGTGGAGTGAGCAGTTCTTC.

The rearrangement uses TRBV11-2 and TRBJ2-3, with 7 bases aligning to TRBD2. The CDR3 spans 15 residues. Germline loops: CDR1 SGHAT, CDR2 FQNNGV. V lost 5 bases and J lost 2; bases outside the gene matches: 7. CDR3 loop: CASSAPGGNTDTQYF. The CDR3 nucleotides read TGTGCCAGCAGCGCCCCCGGGGGGAACACAGATACGCAGTATTTT.

The rearrangement links TRBV6-6 to TRBJ1-1; the match to TRBD1 covers 9 bases. Germline V gives CDR1 MNHNY, CDR2 SVGAGI (reference sequence). The CDR3 sequence is 14 residues long. The junction had 5 bases not matched to a gene; V was cut back by 6 bases and J by 3 bases. CDR3 amino acids: CASSLQGAHTEAFF. The CDR3, as DNA: TGTGCCAGCAGCCTACAGGGGGCACACACTGAAGCTTTCTTT.

CDR3 DNA sequence: TGTGCCAGCAGCGTAGACAGGAGCGCTGAAGCTTTCTTT. Its protein is CASSVDRSAEAFF. V gene TRBV9 combines with J gene TRBJ1-1; possibly TRBD1 for D (5 bases). The CDR3 is 13 residues long. V was cut by 0 bases and J by 6 bases, with 9 bases left in between. Germline CDR1 and CDR2: SGDLS and YYNGEE.

This chain uses TRBV5-8 with TRBJ2-2, with D unclear. This CDR3 region has 13 residues. Germline V gene data show CDR1 as SGHTS and CDR2 as YDEGEE. Trimming left V 3 bases short and J 2 bases short, with 5 bases between. CDR3 region: CASSYSNTGELFF. In DNA form, the CDR3 reads TGTGCCAGCAGCTACTCTAACACCGGGGAGCTGTTTTTT.

The rearrangement joins TRBV4-1 to TRBJ2-6; D unresolved. This CDR3 region has 20 residues. From germline, CDR1 is MGHRA and CDR2 YSYEKL. Trimming took off 2 bases at V and 1 base at J, with 21 bases between the two ends. The CDR3 nucleotides read TGCGCCAGCAGCCAACCATTCCGGAACAGCCTCAGGTCTGGGGCCAACGTCCTGACTTTC. Translated, it gives CASSQPFRNSLRSGANVLTF.

This clone was detected a few times. The J gene is TRBJ2-5, the V gene TRBV5-6; D not certain. V lost 2 bases, J lost 7 bases, and 12 bases lay in between. CDR1 is SGHDT and CDR2 is YYEEEE in the germline V gene. This CDR3 is 13 amino acids long. CDR3 sequence reads: CASSLLSVRTQYF. CDR3 nucleotide sequence: TGTGCCAGCAGCTTACTATCTGTCCGGACCCAGTACTTC.

The rearrangement uses TRBV5-4 and TRBJ2-2; 10 positions match TRBD2. Trimming took 0 bases from V and 6 from J; bases not matched to a gene: 8. CDR3 length: 17 residues. The germline V gene has CDR1 SGHNT and CDR2 YYREEE (reference sequence). CDR3 in amino acids: CASSLAGSGGASGELFF. DNA for the CDR3: TGTGCCAGCAGCTTGGCCGGGAGCGGGGGGGCCTCCGGGGAGCTGTTTTTT.

V gene TRBV5-1 combines with J gene TRBJ2-4; possible D gene TRBD1, 6 bases. The ends were cut back, 0 bases at V and 7 bases at J, with 11 bases in the middle. This CDR3 region has 14 residues. Germline CDR1 reads SGHRS; CDR2 reads YFSETQ. CDR3 bases: TGCGCCAGCAGCTTGGGGTACAGGGATAACATTCAGTACTTC. It codes for CASSLGYRDNIQYF.

The genes are TRBV18 and TRBJ1-4; D possibly corresponds to TRBD1 (5 bases). Germline CDR1 is KGHSH and CDR2 is LQKENI. Trimming removed 6 bases at V and 4 bases at J, with 12 bases between. This CDR3 comprises 14 residues. In DNA form, the CDR3 reads TGTGCCAGCTCCCCGACAGCCATTAATGAAAAACTGTTTTTT. It specifies CASSPTAINEKLFF.

A word on this clone: At one boundary the junction diverges from the germline segment, which might be a read error. Other DNA sequences in this sample translate to the same CDR3. J is TRBJ1-6 and V is TRBV5-5, with 7 bases that match TRBD1. The CDR3 consists of 15 residues. Germline lookup yields CDR1 SGHKS and CDR2 YYEKEE (reference sequence). CDR3 in DNA: TGTGCCAGTAGCTTAATGGGACAGAATAATTCACCCCTCCACTTT. Translated: CASSLMGQNNSPLHF. Together with reference TRBV5-5 and TRBJ1-6, the CDR3 gives the full variable domain: DAGVTQSPTHLIKTRGQQVTLRCSPISGHKSVSWYQQVLGQGPQFIFQYYEKEERGRGNFPDRFSARQFPNYSSELNVNALLLGDSALYLCASSLMGQNNSPLHFGNGTRLTVT.

V usage is TRBV7-6 and J usage is TRBJ2-7; 9 nucleotides line up with TRBD1. The CDR3 is 16 residues long. Germline-derived CDR1 and CDR2 are SGHVS and FNYEAQ. Germline trimming cut 5 bases from V and 4 bases from J; bases unmatched to any gene: 12. CDR3 region: CASSQRTLQGAYEQYF. Here the CDR3 DNA reads TGTGCCAGCAGCCAACGAACCTTACAGGGGGCGTACGAGCAGTACTTC.